Following are 16 T cell receptor beta chains from one sample sequenced in a study of blood T cell repertoires in COVID-19. Produced via immunoSEQ multiplex PCR; TCRdb's table is partial and in-frame only. The sample holds under 350,000 clones; 65% to 90% are singletons and the top ten take roughly 13%. The sequenced sample was peripheral blood. The receptors derive from a human donor in a cohort sampled during active COVID-19.

This chain links TRBV15 with TRBJ2-1; TRBD2 matches 15 bases. V dropped 3 bases and J dropped 9; count of bases not matched to a gene: 9. The CDR3 extends over 17 amino acids. Germline CDR1 reads LNHNV; CDR2 reads YYDKDF (reference sequence). The CDR3 DNA reads TGTGCCACCAGCAGGAGGTTCGGGACTAGCGGGAGGTCTGAGCAGTTCTTC. It specifies CATSRRFGTSGRSEQFF.

This clone was seen just once. This sequence joins TRBV29-1 and TRBJ2-7; no definite D call. V dropped 0 bases and J dropped 5 bases, with 11 bases sitting between them. The CDR3 runs 13 residues. Germline CDR1 reads SQVTM; CDR2 reads ANQGSEA. The DNA for the CDR3 is TGCAGCGTTGAAGATATTTTGCGGAACGAGCAGTACTTC. This encodes CSVEDILRNEQYF.

V gene TRBV7-9 combines with J gene TRBJ2-1; perhaps TRBD1 as D (6 bases). CDR3 length: 13 residues. V dropped 4 bases and J dropped 10 bases, with 14 bases sitting between them. Germline V gene lookup returns CDR1 SEHNR and CDR2 FQNEAQ (reference sequence). Here the CDR3 reads CASSYQTGTEQFF. The CDR3, as DNA: TGTGCCAGCAGCTACCAAACAGGGACCGAGCAGTTCTTC. The whole variable domain, filled in from reference TRBV7-9 and TRBJ2-1, reads DTGVSQNPRHKITKRGQNVTFRCDPISEHNRLYWYRQTLGQGPEFLTYFQNEAQLEKSRLLSDRFSAERPKGSFSTLEIQRTEQGDSAMYLCASSYQTGTEQFFGPGTRLTVL.

The rearrangement joins TRBV5-6 to TRBJ1-2; D gene uncertain. Germline lookup yields CDR1 SGHDT and CDR2 YYEEEE. V lost 1 base to trimming and J lost 10 bases, with 11 bases between them. This CDR3 has 12 amino acids. For the CDR3, the DNA is TGTGCCAGCAGCTTGCTCAAGAGTCTCTACACCTTC. Its translation: CASSLLKSLYTF. Together with reference TRBV5-6 and TRBJ1-2, the CDR3 gives the full variable domain: DAGVTQSPTHLIKTRGQQVTLRCSPKSGHDTVSWYQQALGQGPQFIFQYYEEEERQRGNFPDRFSGHQFPNYSSELNVNALLLGDSALYLCASSLLKSLYTFGSGTRLTVV.

The rearrangement uses TRBV11-3 and TRBJ2-5, with 8 bases matching TRBD2. Germline-derived CDR1 and CDR2 are SGHNT and YENEEA. V gave up 1 base and J gave up 5 bases; unmatched junction bases: 9. The CDR3 is made up of 16 amino acids. The CDR3 protein is CASSLGLAPQFETQYF. DNA of the CDR3: TGTGCCAGCAGCTTAGGACTAGCGCCTCAGTTCGAGACCCAGTACTTC.

The V call is TRBV14, the J call TRBJ1-4, with D hard to call. The V gene's germline CDR1 is SGHDN and CDR2 FVKESK. V was shortened by 6 bases and J by 0 bases, with 8 bases between the two germline ends. The CDR3 consists of 14 residues. The CDR3 region is CASSRFATNEKLFF. Here the CDR3 DNA reads TGTGCCAGCAGTCGGTTTGCAACTAATGAAAAACTGTTTTTT.

The count of this clone is one. The chain is built from TRBV11-3 and TRBJ2-1; 8 bases are shared with TRBD1. V gave up 4 bases and J gave up 4 bases; unmatched junction bases: 12. CDR3 length: 17 residues. CDR1 SGHNT and CDR2 YENEEA come from the germline V gene. CDR3 DNA sequence: TGTGCCAGCAGCTCAGGGACAGGTGGGTTCAGGTACAATGAGCAGTTCTTC. Its protein is CASSSGTGGFRYNEQFF.

The rearrangement links TRBV7-6 to TRBJ1-5; no clear D gene. The CDR3 is 13 amino acids. Per germline, CDR1 SGHVS and CDR2 FNYEAQ. V was pared by 2 bases and J by 4 bases, with 6 bases between. In nucleotides, the CDR3 is TGTGCCAGCAGCTTAAGCGATAATCAGCCCCAGCATTTT. It encodes CASSLSDNQPQHF.

The V and J genes are TRBV5-5 and TRBJ1-3; tentatively, D is TRBD1 (6 bases). This CDR3 contains 18 residues. Germline-derived CDR1 and CDR2 are SGHKS and YYEKEE (reference sequence). V lost 3 bases to trimming and J lost 1 base, with 20 bases between them. The CDR3 sequence: CASSSSGAADASGNTIYF. The CDR3 DNA reads as TGTGCCAGCAGCTCCTCAGGGGCCGCCGATGCTTCTGGAAACACCATATATTTT.

The chain is built from TRBV18 and TRBJ2-6; possible D gene TRBD2, 6 bases. CDR3 length: 20 amino acids. In germline, CDR1 is KGHSH, CDR2 LQKENI. Trimming stripped 4 bases from V and 2 bases from J, with 24 bases between. CDR3 DNA: TGTGCCAGCTCACGTGATCAATTTGACGGGAGAGTAGCTGGGGCCAACGTCCTGACTTTC. Protein product: CASSRDQFDGRVAGANVLTF.

The chain carries TRBV6-5 and TRBJ2-7; TRBD1 matches 10 bases. CDR3 length: 15 residues. V shed 7 bases, J shed 2 bases, and the junction held 8 bases outside the gene matches. Germline-derived CDR1 and CDR2 are MNHEY and SVGAGI. CDR3 sequence (DNA): TGTGCCAGCAAGGGCTCGGGGACAGGGGCCTACGAGCAGTACTTC. Its translation is CASKGSGTGAYEQYF.

V gene TRBV6-5 combines with J gene TRBJ2-7; D may be TRBD2 (7 bases). CDR3 length: 13 amino acids. Per germline, CDR1 MNHEY and CDR2 SVGAGI. Trimming took off 8 bases at V and 0 bases at J, with 11 bases between the two ends. The CDR3 spells CASWGGTSYEQYF. The DNA for the CDR3 is TGTGCCAGCTGGGGGGGCACCTCCTACGAGCAGTACTTC.

V is TRBV6-5 and J is TRBJ2-7; the match to TRBD2 covers 8 bases. The CDR3 is made up of 15 amino acids. After removal of 5 bases from V and 3 bases from J, the junction contained 9 bases not matched to a gene. Germline CDR1 is MNHEY and CDR2 is SVGAGI. CDR3 DNA sequence: TGTGCCAGCAGTCCCCGGCGGAGCGGGGGCTACGAGCAGTACTTC. Protein: CASSPRRSGGYEQYF.

V usage is TRBV4-1 and J usage is TRBJ1-1, with a weak D call TRBD1 (6 bases). CDR1 MGHRA and CDR2 YSYEKL come from the germline V gene. V was trimmed by 1 base and J by 4 bases, leaving 16 bases between them. This CDR3 is built from 16 residues. CDR3 in amino acids: CASSQGAAGVSTEAFF. In DNA form, the CDR3 reads TGCGCCAGCAGCCAAGGAGCGGCAGGGGTAAGCACTGAAGCTTTCTTT.

The chain joins TRBV12-3 or TRBV12-4 to TRBJ1-4, with unresolved D. CDR3 length equals 13 residues. Trimming shortened V by 3 bases and J by 8 bases, and 10 bases separated the two germline ends. CDR3 coding DNA: TGTGCCAGCAGTTTCAATTCGGGGGAAAAACTGTTTTTT. It is translated as CASSFNSGEKLFF.

In the case of this clone: This same CDR3 is encoded by further DNA sequences in the sample. The chain joins TRBV7-9 to TRBJ2-1; 7 bases match TRBD2. V trimming: 6 bases; J trimming: 7 bases; junction bases outside the gene matches: 3. Germline assignment: CDR1 SEHNR and CDR2 FQNEAQ (reference sequence). The CDR3 contains 12 residues. The CDR3 sequence is CASSLSGNEQFF. The CDR3 DNA sequence: TGTGCCAGCAGTCTTAGCGGGAATGAGCAGTTCTTC.